These 25 T cell receptor beta chains originate from one sample sequenced in a study of T cell repertoires and HLA-DP antigens. Their cognate antigens are unknown. The data were produced by immunoSEQ multiplex PCR, yet TCRdb's version contains in-frame clones alone and is incomplete. Here the sample spans about 110,000 clones, more than 85% being singletons. The sample consisted of CD4+ T cells from PBMCs. These receptors were taken from a woman aged 18 to 35 in good health and CMV-seronegative.

This clone was seen only once. V is TRBV21-1 and J is TRBJ2-7; TRBD1, the table's D call, lacks a check against the DNA. TRBV21-1 is a pseudogene locus. The CDR3 runs to 16 residues. Written as DNA, the CDR3 is TGTGCCAGCAGCAACCCACAGGGGGCTCATACCTACGAGCAGTACTTC. This sequence encodes CASSNPQGAHTYEQYF.

The CDR3 region is CASSYPGIGSYNEQFF. CDR3 bases: TGTGCCAGCAGTTACCCCGGGATTGGGTCCTACAATGAGCAGTTCTTC. The chain carries TRBV6-5 and TRBJ2-1; D might be TRBD2 (5 bases). This CDR3 contains 16 residues. Looked up from germline, CDR1 is MNHEY and CDR2 is SVGAGI. V dropped 2 bases and J dropped 1 base, with 12 bases sitting between them.

The V and J genes are TRBV6-4 and TRBJ1-6; the D is unclear. There are 14 residues in the CDR3. V gave up 0 bases and J gave up 10 bases, with 10 bases separating them. The germline CDR1 and CDR2 sequences are MRHNA and SNTAGT. CDR3 bases: TGTGCCAGCAGTGACTCGTCCCGAAGGTCACCCCTCCACTTT. Translated: CASSDSSRRSPLHF.

V is TRBV11-2 and J is TRBJ1-1, with a tentative D call TRBD1 (5 bases). V lost 1 base, J lost 10 bases, and 13 bases lay in between. CDR1 SGHAT and CDR2 FQNNGV come from the germline V gene. The CDR3 spans 13 residues. The CDR3 DNA sequence: TGTGCCAGCAGCTTAGTTAGGGGAAAAGGAGCTTTCTTT. It translates to CASSLVRGKGAFF.

V and J are TRBV28 and TRBJ1-2; D gene uncertain. Germline V gene sequence: CDR1 MDHEN, CDR2 SYDVKM. Trimming shortened V by 7 bases and J by 2 bases, and 5 bases separated the two germline ends. The CDR3 is 11 residues long. CDR3 bases: TGTGCCAGCAAAACAAACTATGGCTACACCTTC. Its translation: CASKTNYGYTF.

This chain joins TRBV6-4 and TRBJ2-4; D may be TRBD2 (5 bases). There are 15 residues in the CDR3. With 7 bases removed from V and 4 bases from J, the gap between germline ends came to 17 bases. Germline V lookup: CDR1 MRHNA, CDR2 SNTAGT. The CDR3 nucleotides are TGTGCCAGCAACGACCTAGATGCGGGTAAAAACATTCAGTACTTC. This encodes CASNDLDAGKNIQYF.

The rearrangement uses TRBV28 and TRBJ2-7, with a tentative D call TRBD1 (6 bases). Trimming stripped 6 bases from V and 8 bases from J, with 17 bases between. Germline CDR1 MDHEN, CDR2 SYDVKM. This CDR3 spans 13 amino acids. The CDR3: CASRTVLGTQQYV. Here the CDR3 DNA reads TGTGCCAGCAGAACTGTCCTCGGGACACAGCAGTACGTC.

The chain has TRBV5-4 and TRBJ2-2, with 14 bases fitting TRBD2. The CDR3 runs 18 residues. Trimming cost V 0 bases and J 5 bases; bases outside gene matches: 6. The germline gives CDR1 SGHNT, CDR2 YYREEE (reference sequence). CDR3 bases: TGTGCCAGCAGCTTGGGGTCCGGGACTAGCGGGGGTACCGGGGAGCTGTTTTTT. It codes for CASSLGSGTSGGTGELFF. The full variable domain, completed using reference TRBV5-4 and TRBJ2-2, is ETGVTQSPTHLIKTRGQQVTLRCSSQSGHNTVSWYQQALGQGPQFIFQYYREEENGRGNFPPRFSGLQFPNYSSELNVNALELDDSALYLCASSLGSGTSGGTGELFFGEGSRLTVL.

This chain joins TRBV2 and TRBJ2-5, with 10 bases aligning to TRBD2. The CDR3 runs 16 residues. The V segment lost 4 bases and the J segment 5 bases; nucleotides outside the gene matches: 10. Germline lookup yields CDR1 SNHLY and CDR2 FYNNEI. CDR3 coding DNA: TGTGCCAGCAGTGGCGGGAGCGGGGGGGCTCGGGAGACCCAGTACTTC. It specifies CASSGGSGGARETQYF.

The chain employs TRBV5-1 and TRBJ2-1; D may be TRBD1 (6 bases). CDR1 is SGHRS and CDR2 is YFSETQ in the germline V gene. Trimming pared 4 bases from V and 0 bases from J, leaving 14 bases between. The CDR3 is 16 amino acids. CDR3 in DNA: TGCGCCAGCAGCATTCAGGGACAAAGCTCCTACAATGAGCAGTTCTTC. Translating gives CASSIQGQSSYNEQFF. The complete variable domain, with remaining parts taken from reference TRBV5-1 and TRBJ2-1, reads KAGVTQTPRYLIKTRGQQVTLSCSPISGHRSVSWYQQTPGQGLQFLFEYFSETQRNKGNFPGRFSGRQFSNSRSEMNVSTLELGDSALYLCASSIQGQSSYNEQFFGPGTRLTVL.

The J gene is TRBJ2-1, the V gene TRBV11-2, with TRBD2 as a possible D gene (5 bases). This CDR3 comprises 16 residues. Germline V gene lookup returns CDR1 SGHAT and CDR2 FQNNGV. V shed 1 base and J shed 5 bases, with 15 bases lying between them. The CDR3 region is CASSLGGSKANNEQFF. The DNA for the CDR3 is TGTGCCAGCAGCTTAGGAGGGAGCAAAGCTAACAATGAGCAGTTCTTC. Combining the CDR3 with reference TRBV11-2 and TRBJ2-1 gives the whole variable domain EAGVAQSPRYKIIEKRQSVAFWCNPISGHATLYWYQQILGQGPKLLIQFQNNGVVDDSQLPKDRFSAERLKGVDSTLKIQPAKLEDSAVYLCASSLGGSKANNEQFFGPGTRLTVL.

A remark on this clone: The junction departs from the called germline gene at one end, perhaps through a read error. V usage is TRBV30 and J usage is TRBJ2-1; 14 bases fit TRBD2. The CDR3 totals 16 residues. Germline assignment: CDR1 GTSNPN and CDR2 SVGIG (reference sequence). In DNA form, the CDR3 reads TGTGCCTGGAGTGTACCAGGGACAGGGACTAGCGGGAGAGGGATCTTC. Translated: CAWSVPGTGTSGRGIF.

The chain combines TRBV6-5 with TRBJ2-5; TRBD1 aligns across 7 bases. CDR3 length equals 15 residues. J gave up 0 bases and V 2 bases, and 3 bases lay outside the gene matches. Germline assignment: CDR1 MNHEY and CDR2 SVGAGI. CDR3 nucleotide sequence: TGTGCCAGCAGTTACCGGACAGGAGACCAAGAGACCCAGTACTTC. Its translation: CASSYRTGDQETQYF.

The V call is TRBV6-5, the J call TRBJ1-2; D unclear. The length of the CDR3 is 13 residues. The V and J ends lost 10 bases and 0 bases respectively, with 12 bases between them. The germline V gene has CDR1 MNHEY and CDR2 SVGAGI. CDR3 residues: CAISDGANYGYTF. The CDR3 bases are TGTGCCATCTCGGACGGCGCTAACTATGGCTACACCTTC.

The V call is TRBV5-6, the J call TRBJ2-1; 7 bases line up with TRBD1. CDR3 length equals 13 residues. V shed 3 bases, J shed 6 bases, and the junction held 3 bases outside the gene matches. Germline CDR1 reads SGHDT; CDR2 reads YYEEEE. CDR3 protein: CASSYRDSNEQFF. CDR3 DNA: TGTGCCAGCAGCTACCGGGACAGCAATGAGCAGTTCTTC.

The rearrangement joins TRBV18 to TRBJ1-4, with a possible D match to TRBD1 (5 bases). The V end was cut by 5 bases, the J end by 0 bases, with 10 bases between. The germline V gene has CDR1 KGHSH and CDR2 LQKENI. The CDR3 consists of 15 residues. The CDR3: CASSTGLPTNEKLFF. CDR3 nucleotides: TGTGCCAGCTCAACGGGACTGCCAACTAATGAAAAACTGTTTTTT.

The rearrangement links TRBV6-5 to TRBJ1-2, with D hard to call. CDR3 length: 11 residues. The V end was cut by 8 bases, the J end by 8 bases, with 12 bases between. The germline gives CDR1 MNHEY, CDR2 SVGAGI. The CDR3 DNA follows: TGTGCCAGCTCCTGGGCTCGCGGCTACACCTTC. It specifies CASSWARGYTF.

This chain uses TRBV7-3 with TRBJ1-1, with a possible D match to TRBD1 (5 bases). The CDR3 runs to 16 residues. Looked up from germline, CDR1 is SGHTA and CDR2 is FQGTGA. The ends were cut back, 0 bases at V and 1 base at J, with 12 bases in the middle. CDR3: CASSLTPGLGNTEAFF. The CDR3 region has the DNA TGTGCCAGCAGCTTAACTCCGGGGCTGGGGAACACTGAAGCTTTCTTT.

This sequence joins TRBV19 and TRBJ1-1; 7 bases agree with TRBD1. Unmatched junction bases numbered 6, after V lost 5 bases and J lost 0 bases. Germline lookup yields CDR1 LNHDA and CDR2 SQIVND (reference sequence). There are 15 residues in the CDR3. In DNA form, the CDR3 reads TGTGCCAGTAGTCAGCAGGGGGTTTTGAACACTGAAGCTTTCTTT. The encoded protein is CASSQQGVLNTEAFF.

This clone came up once. The rearrangement joins TRBV5-1 to TRBJ2-5; weak D call: TRBD2 (5 bases). CDR3 length: 13 residues. Trimming left V 5 bases short and J 5 bases short, with 13 bases between. Germline-derived CDR1 and CDR2 are SGHRS and YFSETQ. The CDR3: CASRRTGSETQYF. CDR3 DNA sequence: TGCGCCAGCAGGCGGACGGGGTCGGAGACCCAGTACTTC.

The chain has TRBV19 and TRBJ2-7, with D possibly TRBD2 on 7 matching bases. Germline V gene lookup returns CDR1 LNHDA and CDR2 SQIVND (reference sequence). The V end lost 3 bases, the J end lost 0 bases, and 9 bases lay between the germline ends. The CDR3 is made up of 14 amino acids. CDR3 in DNA: TGTGCCAGTAGTATGAGGGGGGGCTCCTACGAGCAGTACTTC. This encodes CASSMRGGSYEQYF.

The chain recombines TRBV5-5 with TRBJ2-3; 12 bases agree with TRBD2. V shed 5 bases, J shed 4 bases, and the junction held 5 bases outside the gene matches. In germline, CDR1 is SGHKS, CDR2 YYEKEE (reference sequence). This CDR3 is 15 amino acids long. CDR3 nucleotide sequence: TGTGCCAGCAGATGGACTAGCGGGATGCCAGATACGCAGTATTTT. Translation: CASRWTSGMPDTQYF.

This sequence joins TRBV28 and TRBJ1-1; D gene uncertain. Trimming took 1 base from V and 11 from J, leaving 17 bases between them. Germline lookup yields CDR1 MDHEN and CDR2 SYDVKM. The CDR3 runs to 14 residues. CDR3 protein: CASSLSRRIGSAFF. CDR3 DNA: TGTGCCAGCAGTTTATCCCGTAGAATAGGATCGGCTTTCTTT. The full variable domain, in which reference TRBV28 and TRBJ1-1 provide the parts outside the CDR3, is DVKVTQSSRYLVKRTGEKVFLECVQDMDHENMFWYRQDPGLGLRLIYFSYDVKMKEKGDIPEGYSVSREKKERFSLILESASTNQTSMYLCASSLSRRIGSAFFGQGTRLTVV.

The chain is built from TRBV5-4 and TRBJ2-7; 7 bases match TRBD2. Germline CDR1 is SGHNT and CDR2 is YYREEE (reference sequence). CDR3 length equals 15 residues. J lost 4 bases, V lost 5 bases, and 12 bases had no gene match. The CDR3 region is CASSFGAGELYEQYF. The CDR3 region has the DNA TGTGCCAGCAGTTTTGGGGCGGGAGAGTTGTACGAGCAGTACTTC. The full variable domain, its missing parts supplied by reference TRBV5-4 and TRBJ2-7, is ETGVTQSPTHLIKTRGQQVTLRCSSQSGHNTVSWYQQALGQGPQFIFQYYREEENGRGNFPPRFSGLQFPNYSSELNVNALELDDSALYLCASSFGAGELYEQYFGPGTRLTVT.

This clone was picked up one time. The V call is TRBV21-1, the J call TRBJ1-1. TRBV21-1 is termed a pseudogene. The CDR3 runs 18 residues. The CDR3 DNA is TGTGCCAGCAGCAAAGGGCAGGGGGGGTGTGACCTCCCCTCTGAAGCTTTCTTT. It encodes CASSKGQGGCDLPSEAFF.